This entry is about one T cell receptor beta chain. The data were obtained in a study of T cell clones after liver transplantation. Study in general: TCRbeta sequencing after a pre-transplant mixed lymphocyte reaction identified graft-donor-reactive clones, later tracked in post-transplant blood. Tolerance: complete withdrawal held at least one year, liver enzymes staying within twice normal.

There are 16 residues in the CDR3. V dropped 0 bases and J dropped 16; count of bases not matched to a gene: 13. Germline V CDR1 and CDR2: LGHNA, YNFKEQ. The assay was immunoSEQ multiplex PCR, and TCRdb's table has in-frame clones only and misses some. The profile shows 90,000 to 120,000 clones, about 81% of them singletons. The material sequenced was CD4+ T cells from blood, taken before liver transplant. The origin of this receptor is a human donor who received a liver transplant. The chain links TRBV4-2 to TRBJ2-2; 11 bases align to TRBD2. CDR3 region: CASSQDRASGGRRAFF. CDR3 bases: TGTGCCAGCAGCCAAGATAGGGCTAGCGGGGGGCGGCGAGCGTTTTTT.